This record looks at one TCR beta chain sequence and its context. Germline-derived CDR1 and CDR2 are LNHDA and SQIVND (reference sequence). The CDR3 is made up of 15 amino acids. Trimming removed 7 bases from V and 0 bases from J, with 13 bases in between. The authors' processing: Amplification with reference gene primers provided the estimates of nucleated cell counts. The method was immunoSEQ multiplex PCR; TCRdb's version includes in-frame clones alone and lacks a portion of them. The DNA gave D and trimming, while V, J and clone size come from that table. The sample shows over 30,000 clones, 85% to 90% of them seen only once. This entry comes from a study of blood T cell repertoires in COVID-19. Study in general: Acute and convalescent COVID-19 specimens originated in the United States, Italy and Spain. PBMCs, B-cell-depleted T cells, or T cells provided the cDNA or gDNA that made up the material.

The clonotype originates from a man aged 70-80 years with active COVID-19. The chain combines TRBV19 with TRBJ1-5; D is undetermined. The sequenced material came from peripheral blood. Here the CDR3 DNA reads TGTGCCAGTACCCCCGACGGACTTAGCAATCAGCCCCAGCATTTT. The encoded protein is CASTPDGLSNQPQHF.